This TCR beta chain was sequenced during a study of blood T cell repertoires in COVID-19. In the study overall: Samples came from the United States, Italy and Spain, spanning acute and convalescent COVID-19.

Original data processing: Reference gene primer amplification gave estimated nucleated cell counts. The repertoire was sequenced with immunoSEQ multiplex PCR; TCRdb's copy has only in-frame clones and lacks some. V and J calls and clone size follow that table, whereas D and trimming were derived from the DNA. There are around 180,000 clones in the sample; 70% to 90% occur only once, and about 20% lies in the top ten. Germline CDR1 and CDR2: KGHDR and SFDVKD. This CDR3 contains 14 residues. Trimming left V 4 bases short and J 5 bases short, with 10 bases between. This TCR derives from a man in his sixties or seventies with active or convalescent COVID-19. The V and J genes are TRBV24-1 and TRBJ2-2; no firm D call. Sequencing was performed on peripheral blood. In DNA, the CDR3 is TGTGCCACCAGTGAGTTTTCGGTGACCGGGGAGCTGTTTTTT. Translating gives CATSEFSVTGELFF.